The 9 T cell receptor beta chains below all came from one sample that was sequenced in a study of blood T cell repertoires in COVID-19. The assay was immunoSEQ multiplex PCR, and TCRdb's table has in-frame clones only and misses some. The repertoire has tens of thousands of clones, roughly 88% of them found once; the top ten carry under 25%. The specimen sequenced was peripheral blood. The receptors derive from a woman aged 45-65 years with acute or convalescent COVID-19.

The chain joins TRBV6-5 to TRBJ1-3; tentative D call: TRBD1 (6 bases). The V gene's germline CDR1 is MNHEY and CDR2 SVGAGI. This CDR3 has 15 residues. Trimming pared 6 bases from V and 3 bases from J, leaving 15 bases between. The CDR3 DNA follows: TGTGCCAGCAGACCTGACAGGACTGATGGAAACACCATATATTTT. Translation: CASRPDRTDGNTIYF.

This clone was observed a handful of times. V and J are TRBV7-8 and TRBJ1-5; D may be TRBD1 (5 bases). V gave up 5 bases and J gave up 7 bases, with 15 bases separating them. The CDR3 runs 14 residues. Germline V gives CDR1 SGHVS, CDR2 FQNEAQ. The CDR3 spells CASSRDQGNQPQHF. The CDR3 nucleotides are TGTGCCAGCAGCCGAGACCAGGGAAACCAGCCCCAGCATTTT.

The genes are TRBV4-3 and TRBJ2-5, with D hard to call. The CDR3 sequence is 15 residues long. CDR1 is LGHNA and CDR2 is YSLEER in the germline V gene. Trimming cost V 6 bases and J 7 bases, with 21 bases left between them. The CDR3 is CASSPETGSRGTQYF. CDR3 bases: TGCGCCAGCAGTCCTGAAACCGGGTCCCGTGGGACCCAGTACTTC.

The chain links TRBV5-5 to TRBJ1-2, with 10 bases that match TRBD1. V lost 5 bases and J lost 0; bases outside the gene matches: 10. Germline CDR1 reads SGHKS; CDR2 reads YYEKEE (reference sequence). The CDR3 is 17 residues long. CDR3 sequence reads: CASSSITGTGANYGYTF. The CDR3 nucleotides read TGTGCCAGCAGTTCTATCACCGGGACAGGGGCTAACTATGGCTACACCTTC.

The rearrangement links TRBV19 to TRBJ1-5; possibly TRBD1 for D (6 bases). Per germline, CDR1 LNHDA and CDR2 SQIVND (reference sequence). With 7 bases removed from V and 5 bases from J, the gap between germline ends came to 18 bases. CDR3 length: 15 amino acids. The CDR3: CASKLTVWGHQPQHF. In DNA, the CDR3 is TGTGCCAGTAAACTAACCGTCTGGGGGCATCAGCCCCAGCATTTT.

This clone was counted a single time. The chain links TRBV7-2 to TRBJ2-7; 8 bases are a match to TRBD2. The CDR3 runs 16 residues. CDR1 and CDR2 from the germline V gene are SGHTA and FQGNSA. The trim removed 0 bases at V and 4 bases at J, leaving 8 bases unmatched. CDR3 sequence: CASSLASVSGMYEQYF. CDR3 sequence (DNA): TGTGCCAGCAGCTTAGCGTCGGTTAGCGGGATGTACGAGCAGTACTTC.

This clone came up a few times. CDR3 sequence (DNA): TGTGCCTGGAGTGTGGAAACAGGCCCTAACTATGGCTACACCTTC. This sequence encodes CAWSVETGPNYGYTF. The rearrangement uses TRBV30 and TRBJ1-2; a possible D gene is TRBD1 (5 bases). This CDR3 has 15 residues. Germline V gene data show CDR1 as GTSNPN and CDR2 as SVGIG (reference sequence). Trimming stripped 0 bases from V and 0 bases from J, with 11 bases between.

This clone appeared once. The chain recombines TRBV14 with TRBJ1-2; 8 nucleotides align to TRBD1. The CDR3 covers 13 residues. The germline V gene encodes CDR1 SGHDN and CDR2 FVKESK. V shed 2 bases and J 8 bases; nucleotides not matched to a gene: 4. Written as DNA, the CDR3 is TGTGCCAGCAGCCAAAGGACAGGGCAAGGCTACACCTTC. It yields the protein CASSQRTGQGYTF.

The chain carries TRBV7-3 and TRBJ2-1; 8 positions match TRBD2. Trimming took 6 bases from V and 7 from J; bases not matched to a gene: 8. The germline gives CDR1 SGHTA, CDR2 FQGTGA. This CDR3 contains 14 residues. The DNA of the CDR3 is TGTGCCAGCAGTTACAGCGGGAGAGGGAATGAGCAGTTCTTC. Its translation: CASSYSGRGNEQFF. The variable domain in full, completed from reference TRBV7-3 and TRBJ2-1, reads GAGVSQTPSNKVTEKGKYVELRCDPISGHTALYWYRQSLGQGPEFLIYFQGTGAADDSGLPNDRFFAVRPEGSVSTLKIQRTERGDSAVYLCASSYSGRGNEQFFGPGTRLTVL.